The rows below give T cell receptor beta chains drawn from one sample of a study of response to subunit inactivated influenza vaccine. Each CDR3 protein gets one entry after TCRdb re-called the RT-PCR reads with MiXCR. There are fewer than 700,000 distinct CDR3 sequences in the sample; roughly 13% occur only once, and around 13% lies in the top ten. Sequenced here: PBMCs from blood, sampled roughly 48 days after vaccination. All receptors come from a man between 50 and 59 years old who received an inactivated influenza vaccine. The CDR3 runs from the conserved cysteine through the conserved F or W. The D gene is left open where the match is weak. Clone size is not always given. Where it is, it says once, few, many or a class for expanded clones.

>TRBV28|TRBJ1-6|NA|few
CASRIGSNSPLHF
TGTGCCAGCAGAATAGGTAGTAATTCACCCCTCCACTTT
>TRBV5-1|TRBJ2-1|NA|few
CASSSRTVGEQFF
TGCGCCAGCAGCTCACGCACCGTAGGTGAGCAGTTCTTC
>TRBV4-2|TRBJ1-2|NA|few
CASSQDPETAYGYTF
TGTGCCAGCAGCCAAGATCCAGAGACAGCCTATGGCTACACCTTC
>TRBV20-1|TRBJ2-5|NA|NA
CSAGPGFLRPGTQYF
TGCAGTGCCGGCCCAGGGTTCCTCCGTCCAGGGACCCAGTACTTC
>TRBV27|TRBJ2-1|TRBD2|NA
CASSLERGRRNEQFF
TGTGCCAGCAGTTTGGAGCGGGGGCGCAGAAATGAGCAGTTCTTC
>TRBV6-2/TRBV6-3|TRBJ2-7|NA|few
CASSKAYRAREEQYF
TGTGCCAGCAGTAAAGCCTACCGGGCCCGGGAGGAGCAGTACTTC
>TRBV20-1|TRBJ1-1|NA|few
CSAGKTGLPEAFF
TGCAGTGCTGGCAAAACAGGCTTACCTGAAGCTTTCTTT
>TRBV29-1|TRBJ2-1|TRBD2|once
CSVEGTSGRTEYSYNEQFF
TGCAGCGTTGAAGGGACTAGCGGGAGGACCGAGTACTCCTACAATGAGCAGTTCTTC
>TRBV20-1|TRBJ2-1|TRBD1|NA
CSADPGQTYNEQFF
TGCAGTGCGGACCCGGGACAGACCTACAATGAGCAGTTCTTC
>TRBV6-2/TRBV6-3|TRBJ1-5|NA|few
CASSLLGEADNQPQHF
TGTGCCAGCAGCCTTCTTGGGGAGGCGGACAATCAGCCCCAGCATTTT
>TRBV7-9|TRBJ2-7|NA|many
CASSSRNTPHEQYF
TGTGCCAGCAGCTCCAGAAACACCCCTCACGAGCAGTACTTC
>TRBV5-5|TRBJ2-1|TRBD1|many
CASSRTGSHEQFF
TGTGCCAGCAGCAGGACAGGAAGTCATGAGCAGTTCTTC
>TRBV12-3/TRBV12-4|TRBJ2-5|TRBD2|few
CASSAGGAGETQYF
TGTGCCAGCAGTGCCGGGGGGGCGGGAGAGACCCAGTACTTC
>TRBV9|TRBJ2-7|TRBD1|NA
CASSATRGSDEQYF
TGTGCCAGCAGCGCGACCAGGGGGAGTGACGAGCAGTACTTC
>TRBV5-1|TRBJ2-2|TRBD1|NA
CASSQFSRTGPTGELFF
TGCGCCAGCAGCCAGTTTTCGCGGACAGGGCCCACCGGGGAGCTGTTTTTT
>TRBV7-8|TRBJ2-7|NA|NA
CASTGRSTYEQYF
TGTGCCAGTACTGGACGGTCTACCTACGAGCAGTACTTC
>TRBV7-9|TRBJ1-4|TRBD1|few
CASSSPDRGGEKLFF
TGTGCCAGCAGCTCCCCCGACAGGGGAGGTGAAAAACTGTTTTTT
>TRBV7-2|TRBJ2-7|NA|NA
CASSRSVGRSSYEQYF
TGTGCCAGCAGCCGGAGCGTGGGGCGCTCTTCCTACGAGCAGTACTTC
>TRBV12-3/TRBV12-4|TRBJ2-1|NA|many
CASSHGGLNEQFF
TGTGCCAGCAGCCACGGAGGCCTCAATGAGCAGTTCTTC
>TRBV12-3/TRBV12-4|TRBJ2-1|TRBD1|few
CASRPTGGPYNEQFF
TGTGCCAGCAGACCGACAGGGGGTCCTTACAATGAGCAGTTCTTC
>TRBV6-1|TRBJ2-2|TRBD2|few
CASSPGTSGDGELFF
TGTGCCAGCAGCCCCGGGACTAGCGGGGACGGGGAGCTGTTTTTT
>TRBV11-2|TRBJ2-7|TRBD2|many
CASSLVGGGYEQYF
TGTGCCAGCAGTTTAGTGGGGGGAGGGTACGAGCAGTACTTC
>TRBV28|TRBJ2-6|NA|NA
CAGRRKGANVLTF
TGTGCCGGGCGGAGGAAGGGGGCCAACGTCCTGACTTTC
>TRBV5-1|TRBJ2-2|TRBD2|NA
CASSWTSGSTGELFF
TGCGCCAGCAGCTGGACTAGCGGGAGCACCGGGGAGCTGTTTTTT
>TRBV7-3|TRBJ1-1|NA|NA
CASRQTALNTEAFF
TGTGCCAGCAGACAGACCGCCTTAAATACTGAAGCTTTCTTT
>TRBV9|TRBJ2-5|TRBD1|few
CASSSRTGAETQYF
TGTGCCAGCAGCTCCCGGACAGGGGCGGAGACCCAGTACTTC
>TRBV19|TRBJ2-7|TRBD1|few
CASSPGQVYEQYF
TGTGCCAGTAGTCCTGGACAGGTTTACGAGCAGTACTTC
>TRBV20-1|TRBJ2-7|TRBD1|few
CSARDLYRGQYEQYF
TGCAGTGCTAGAGATCTTTATAGGGGGCAGTACGAGCAGTACTTC
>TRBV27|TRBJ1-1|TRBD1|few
CASRRQGKNTEAFF
TGTGCCAGCAGGCGACAGGGGAAGAACACTGAAGCTTTCTTT
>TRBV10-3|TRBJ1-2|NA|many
CAISESEGPYGYTF
TGTGCCATCAGTGAGTCCGAAGGACCCTATGGCTACACCTTC
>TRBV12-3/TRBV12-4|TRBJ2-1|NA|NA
CASSSRDLFYNEQFF
TGTGCCAGCAGTTCCCGGGACCTATTTTACAATGAGCAGTTCTTC
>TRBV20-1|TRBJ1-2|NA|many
CSAGASNYGYTF
TGCAGTGCCGGGGCTTCAAACTATGGCTACACCTTC
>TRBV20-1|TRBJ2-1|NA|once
CSASTDSTELGLYNEQFF
TGCAGTGCTAGTACAGACTCCACGGAGCTGGGGTTATACAATGAGCAGTTCTTC
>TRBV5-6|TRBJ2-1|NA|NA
CASREGMGSGEQFF
TGTGCCAGCAGGGAAGGAATGGGGTCAGGTGAGCAGTTCTTC
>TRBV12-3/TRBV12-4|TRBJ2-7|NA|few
CASSRLGPSLTYEQYF
TGTGCCAGCAGTCGCTTGGGTCCCTCTTTAACCTACGAGCAGTACTTC
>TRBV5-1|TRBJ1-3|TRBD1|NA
CASSLGQGGGNTIYF
TGCGCCAGCAGCTTGGGACAGGGCGGTGGAAACACCATATATTTT
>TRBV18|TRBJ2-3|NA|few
CASSRDSGRVDTQYF
TGTGCCAGCTCACGGGACAGCGGGCGGGTAGATACGCAGTATTTT
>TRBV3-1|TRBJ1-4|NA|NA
CACSQGRGKGEKLFF
TGTGCCTGCAGCCAAGGGAGGGGCAAGGGTGAAAAACTGTTTTTT
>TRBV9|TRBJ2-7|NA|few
CASSGGGQGAYEQYF
TGTGCCAGCAGCGGTGGGGGGCAGGGGGCCTACGAGCAGTACTTC
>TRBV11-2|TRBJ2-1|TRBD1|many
CASSFPDRVGDEQFF
TGTGCCAGCAGCTTTCCGGACAGGGTGGGCGATGAGCAGTTCTTC
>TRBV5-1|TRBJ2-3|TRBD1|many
CASSLGTGVDTQYF
TGCGCCAGCAGCTTAGGGACAGGGGTGGATACGCAGTATTTT
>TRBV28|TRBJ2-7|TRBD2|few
CASSWGLAGGNYEQYF
TGTGCCAGCAGTTGGGGACTAGCGGGAGGGAACTACGAGCAGTACTTC
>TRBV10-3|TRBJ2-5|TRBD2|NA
CAISVRGDQETQYF
TGTGCCATCAGTGTACGGGGGGACCAAGAGACCCAGTACTTC
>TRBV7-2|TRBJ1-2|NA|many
CASSPRDTAFGYTF
TGTGCCAGCAGCCCCCGGGACACCGCTTTTGGCTACACCTTC
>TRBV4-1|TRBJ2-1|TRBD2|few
CASSLLAQNNEQFF
TGCGCCAGCAGCCTACTAGCGCAAAACAATGAGCAGTTCTTC
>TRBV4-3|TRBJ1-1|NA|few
CASSQNPGTMNTEAFF
TGCGCCAGCAGCCAAAACCCAGGGACTATGAACACTGAAGCTTTCTTT
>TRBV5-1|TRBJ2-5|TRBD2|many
CASSSPSGGRRETQYF
TGCGCCAGCAGCTCCCCTTCGGGGGGGCGCAGGGAGACCCAGTACTTC
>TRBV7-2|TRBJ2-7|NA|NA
CASSSRERYEQYF
TGTGCCAGCAGCTCCAGGGAGAGGTACGAGCAGTACTTC
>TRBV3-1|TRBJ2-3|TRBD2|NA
CASSDSGRSDTQYF
TGTGCCAGCAGCGACAGCGGGAGATCCGATACGCAGTATTTT
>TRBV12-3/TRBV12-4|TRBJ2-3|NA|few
CASSRPPTDTQYF
TGTGCCAGCAGTCGCCCCCCCACAGATACGCAGTATTTT